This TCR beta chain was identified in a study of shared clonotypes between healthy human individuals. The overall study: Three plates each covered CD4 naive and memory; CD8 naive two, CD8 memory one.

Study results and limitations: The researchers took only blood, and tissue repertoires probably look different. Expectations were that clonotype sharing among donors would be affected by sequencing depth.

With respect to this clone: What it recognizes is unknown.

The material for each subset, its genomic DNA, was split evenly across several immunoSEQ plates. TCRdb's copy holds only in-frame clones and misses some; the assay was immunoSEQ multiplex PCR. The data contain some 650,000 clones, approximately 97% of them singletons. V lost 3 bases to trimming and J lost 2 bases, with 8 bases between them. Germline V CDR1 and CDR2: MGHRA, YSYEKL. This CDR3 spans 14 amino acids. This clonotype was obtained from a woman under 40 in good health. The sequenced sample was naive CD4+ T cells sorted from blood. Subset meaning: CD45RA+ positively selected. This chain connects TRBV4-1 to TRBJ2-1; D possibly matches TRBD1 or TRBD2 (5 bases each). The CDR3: CASSHGTTYNEQFF. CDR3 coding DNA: TGCGCCAGCAGCCACGGGACGACCTACAATGAGCAGTTCTTC.